This paragraph reports one T cell receptor beta chain. CDR3 length equals 14 residues. Germline V gives CDR1 GTSNPN, CDR2 SVGIG (reference sequence). Losses at the gene ends were 2 bases for V and 7 bases for J; bases not matched to a gene: 7. This sample stems from a study of T cell changes during pregnancy in multiple sclerosis. TCRdb's table, derived via immunoSEQ multiplex PCR, lists solely in-frame clones and lacks some. The repertoire has 90,000 to 120,000 clones, roughly nine tenths of them found once; the top ten carry 3.5%. The receptor was isolated from a female donor with multiple sclerosis, enrolled in a pregnancy study. The chain recombines TRBV30 with TRBJ1-1, with 10 bases fitting TRBD1. The sample was peripheral blood, taken after pregnancy. The CDR3 reads CAWSKGQGLGEAFF. The CDR3 bases are TGTGCCTGGAGTAAGGGACAGGGGTTAGGTGAAGCTTTCTTT.